This section outlines one TCR beta chain sequence together with its context. Its antigen is unidentified. Trimming stripped 6 bases from V and 10 bases from J, with 12 bases between. Germline CDR1 MNHNY, CDR2 SVGAGI (reference sequence). The CDR3 is 12 residues long. Sequenced by immunoSEQ multiplex PCR; TCRdb stores in-frame clones only, minus some. The sample yields roughly 64,000 clones, roughly 80% seen once. These data belong to a study of OX40 agonist ivuxolimab in advanced cancers. The overall study: Ivuxolimab doses were 0.01, 0.1, 0.3, 1.5, 3 or 10 mg/kg every 2 weeks. Points from the study as a whole: The study observed clonal expansion of CD4+ and CD8+ blood T cells by week 6 at 0.1 to 3.0 mg/kg. Low normalized T-cell clonal expansion was additionally recorded for some nonresponders.

The receptor's source is an adult with an advanced solid tumor such as melanoma, head and neck, liver or kidney cancer. The sample here was CD4+ or CD8+ T cells sorted from blood, taken in a trial of the OX40 agonist ivuxolimab. The V call is TRBV6-6, the J call TRBJ1-4; D is ambiguous. CDR3 loop: CASRDSRGKLFF. The CDR3 region has the DNA TGTGCCAGCAGAGACTCACGGGGAAAACTGTTTTTT.